The 26 T cell receptor beta chains below all came from one sample that was sequenced in a study of neurological immune-mediated disorders. TCRdb ran MiXCR on the 5' RACE reads and lists one entry per CDR3 protein. The sample has 25,000 to 35,000 distinct CDR3 sequences; around 1.5% are singletons. Sequences were obtained from PBMCs. Every receptor here comes from a woman aged 25 to 39 with multiple sclerosis.

This clonotype appeared many times. This chain uses TRBV3-1 with TRBJ2-5; 7 nucleotides match TRBD1. Unmatched junction bases numbered 9, after V lost 6 bases and J lost 5 bases. The CDR3 length is 14 residues. CDR1 is LGHDT, CDR2 YNNKEL, per germline (reference sequence). The CDR3 protein is CASSSGQAGETQYF. In nucleotides, the CDR3 is TGTGCCAGCAGTTCTGGACAGGCTGGGGAGACCCAGTACTTC.

In its sample, this clonotype was seen many times. The gene calls are TRBV7-7 and TRBJ2-1; D not certain. Germline CDR1 reads SSHAT; CDR2 reads FNYEAQ (reference sequence). The CDR3 extends over 11 amino acids. The V and J ends lost 8 bases and 3 bases respectively, with 5 bases between them. The CDR3 DNA reads TGTGCCAGCGGAGACTACAATGAGCAGTTCTTC. Amino acid sequence: CASGDYNEQFF. Looking up the rest from reference TRBV7-7 and TRBJ2-1 gives the full variable domain: GAGVSQSPRYKVTKRGQDVTLRCDPISSHATLYWYQQALGQGPEFLTYFNYEAQPDKSGLPSDRFSAERPEGSISTLTIQRTEQRDSAMYRCASGDYNEQFFGPGTRLTVL.

This clonotype was found many times. This sequence joins TRBV27 and TRBJ2-7; D is undetermined. The CDR3 covers 12 residues. Trimming removed 10 bases from V and 8 bases from J, with 18 bases in between. Germline-derived CDR1 and CDR2 are MNHEY and SMNVEV (reference sequence). The CDR3 region has the DNA TGTGCCACCTCGCGCAGCTTCTTGAAGCAGTACTTC. Translation gives CATSRSFLKQYF.

This clonotype was recorded at least ten times. V is TRBV7-2 and J is TRBJ1-1; 10 nucleotides line up with TRBD1. J gave up 4 bases and V 3 bases, and 8 bases lay outside the gene matches. Looked up from germline, CDR1 is SGHTA and CDR2 is FQGNSA. The CDR3 runs to 16 residues. The CDR3 DNA is TGTGCCAGCAGCTTCGGGACAGGGGTTCTTAGCACTGAAGCTTTCTTT. This sequence encodes CASSFGTGVLSTEAFF.

This clonotype was recorded at least ten times. The genes are TRBV5-1 and TRBJ1-6; D is unclear. The CDR3 contains 15 residues. V dropped 4 bases and J dropped 6 bases, with 14 bases sitting between them. Germline CDR1 and CDR2: SGHRS and YFSETQ. For the CDR3, the DNA is TGCGCCAGCAGCCGTGGGGAAAAAGTTAATTCACCCCTCCACTTT. The encoded protein is CASSRGEKVNSPLHF.

This clonotype has at least ten counts. This sequence joins TRBV3-1 and TRBJ2-5; weak D call: TRBD1 (5 bases). This CDR3 has 15 residues. Trimming stripped 4 bases from V and 5 bases from J, with 17 bases between. Germline V gives CDR1 LGHDT, CDR2 YNNKEL (reference sequence). CDR3 bases: TGTGCCAGCAGCCCAGGGCCCAATGAAGGGGAGACCCAGTACTTC. This translates into CASSPGPNEGETQYF.

This clonotype was counted at least ten times. The chain uses TRBV5-1 and TRBJ2-7; tentative D call: TRBD1 (5 bases). V was shortened by 0 bases and J by 6 bases, with 13 bases between the two germline ends. The germline V gene encodes CDR1 SGHRS and CDR2 YFSETQ. The CDR3 runs to 14 residues. This chain's CDR3 is CASSLGRQRREQYF. CDR3 coding DNA: TGCGCCAGCAGCTTGGGGAGACAGCGTCGCGAGCAGTACTTC.

This clonotype was counted many times. The V call is TRBV5-1, the J call TRBJ2-7, with 8 bases that match TRBD1. The CDR3 is 15 residues long. Germline V lookup: CDR1 SGHRS, CDR2 YFSETQ. Germline trimming cut 4 bases from V and 3 bases from J; bases unmatched to any gene: 9. CDR3 coding DNA: TGCGCCAGCAGCAGCCGAGCAGGGGGCCTCTACGAGCAGTACTTC. Translation: CASSSRAGGLYEQYF.

This clonotype has at least ten counts. The chain combines TRBV24-1 with TRBJ2-1; 8 positions match TRBD2. The V gene end was trimmed by 4 bases and the J gene end by 4 bases; junction bases not matched to a gene: 5. The CDR3 consists of 15 residues. Germline CDR1 KGHDR, CDR2 SFDVKD. The chain's CDR3 is CATSDVLADYNEQFF. CDR3 DNA: TGTGCCACCAGTGACGTACTAGCGGATTACAATGAGCAGTTCTTC.

This clonotype was seen more than once but under ten times. The CDR3 loop is CAISENTEAFF. The CDR3 DNA reads as TGTGCCATCAGTGAGAACACTGAAGCTTTCTTT. The chain is built from TRBV10-3 and TRBJ1-1; D gene unclear. The CDR3 covers 11 residues. Per germline, CDR1 ENHRY and CDR2 SYGVKD. The V and J ends lost 2 bases and 2 bases respectively, with 0 bases between them.

This clonotype was seen at least ten times. The genes are TRBV2 and TRBJ2-1, with D possibly called TRBD1 or TRBD2 (5 bases each). The CDR3 is made up of 14 amino acids. Deletions cut 1 base from V and 8 bases from J, with 12 bases between. Germline CDR1 is SNHLY and CDR2 is FYNNEI. The CDR3 DNA reads as TGTGCCAGCAGTGAAGGAGGGGTGGGGCATGAGCAGTTCTTC. This codes for CASSEGGVGHEQFF.

Ten or more counts support this clonotype. This chain joins TRBV12-3 or TRBV12-4 and TRBJ1-2; 9 bases are a match to TRBD1. V lost 5 bases to trimming and J lost 1 base; unmatched junction nucleotides: 2. The length of the CDR3 is 14 residues. This chain's CDR3 is CASSRQGVNYGYTF. DNA for the CDR3: TGTGCCAGCAGTCGACAGGGGGTTAACTATGGCTACACCTTC.

This clonotype was picked up many times. The J gene is TRBJ2-7, the V gene TRBV3-1; tentatively, D is TRBD2 (6 bases). Per germline, CDR1 LGHDT and CDR2 YNNKEL (reference sequence). The germline V and J ends were trimmed by 0 bases and 2 bases, with 11 bases remaining between them. CDR3 size: 15 residues. The chain's CDR3 is CASSQDRGLTYEQYF. CDR3 nucleotides: TGTGCCAGCAGCCAAGATAGGGGACTCACCTACGAGCAGTACTTC.

Ten or more counts support this clonotype. J is TRBJ2-7 and V is TRBV20-1; 9 bases are a match to TRBD2. This CDR3 has 15 residues. Trimming took 3 bases from V and 2 from J; bases not matched to a gene: 8. Per the germline V gene, CDR1 is DFQATT and CDR2 is SNEGSKA (reference sequence). In nucleotides, the CDR3 is TGCAGTGCTAGCGCCAGACTAGCGGCCACCTACGAGCAGTACTTC. Translating gives CSASARLAATYEQYF.

This clonotype was counted many times. The rearrangement links TRBV11-3 to TRBJ2-1; the D is unclear. Per germline, CDR1 SGHNT and CDR2 YENEEA. The CDR3 is 13 amino acids. Deletions cut 1 base from V and 6 bases from J, with 7 bases between. CDR3 nucleotides: TGTGCCAGCAGCTTAGGACCTATCAATGAGCAGTTCTTC. Protein: CASSLGPINEQFF. Complete variable domain (other parts from reference TRBV11-3 and TRBJ2-1): EAGVVQSPRYKIIEKKQPVAFWCNPISGHNTLYWYLQNLGQGPELLIRYENEEAVDDSQLPKDRFSAERLKGVDSTLKIQPAELGDSAVYLCASSLGPINEQFFGPGTRLTVL.

This clonotype appeared a few times. No conserved phenylalanine or tryptophan is present at the end of the CDR3, so a read error is the likely explanation. The chain carries TRBV29-1 and TRBJ1-2; D unresolved. Germline V gives CDR1 SQVTM, CDR2 ANQGSEA. Deletions cut 4 bases from V and 2 bases from J, with 14 bases between. The CDR3 loop spans 14 amino acids. The CDR3, as DNA: TGCAGCGTTGCGCACCGGGGAGGAAACTATGGCTACACCACC. This gives the protein CSVAHRGGNYGYTT.

This clonotype was picked up many times. The V call is TRBV7-3, the J call TRBJ2-7, with 7 bases lining up with TRBD1. Germline-derived CDR1 and CDR2 are SGHTA and FQGTGA. V trimming: 2 bases; J trimming: 2 bases; junction bases outside the gene matches: 3. This CDR3 spans 14 amino acids. In DNA form, the CDR3 reads TGTGCCAGCAGCTTAGGGACAGCCCCCTACGAGCAGTACTTC. As protein: CASSLGTAPYEQYF.

This clonotype was observed at least ten times. This chain joins TRBV9 and TRBJ1-4; possible D gene TRBD1, 5 bases. The CDR3 contains 14 residues. The germline V gene has CDR1 SGDLS and CDR2 YYNGEE. V dropped 0 bases and J dropped 8 bases, with 11 bases sitting between them. CDR3 loop: CASSVGGEGEKLFF. The CDR3 DNA reads as TGTGCCAGCAGCGTAGGGGGGGAAGGGGAAAAACTGTTTTTT.

This clonotype was detected many times. The chain is built from TRBV5-1 and TRBJ2-7, with D unclear. Germline V gives CDR1 SGHRS, CDR2 YFSETQ. V gave up 6 bases and J gave up 0 bases, with 16 bases separating them. The CDR3 spans 15 residues. CDR3 loop: CASKIDAASSYEQYF. Written as DNA, the CDR3 is TGCGCCAGCAAAATCGACGCTGCGAGCTCCTACGAGCAGTACTTC.

This clonotype was picked up many times. V and J are TRBV5-1 and TRBJ1-5; 10 nucleotides line up with TRBD1. This CDR3 contains 15 residues. The ends lost 3 bases at V and 6 bases at J; junction bases unmatched: 6. Germline V gene sequence: CDR1 SGHRS, CDR2 YFSETQ. The CDR3 here is CASSYDRGPGQPQHF. CDR3 in DNA: TGCGCCAGCAGCTACGACAGGGGGCCGGGTCAGCCCCAGCATTTT.

In its sample, this clonotype was seen many times. This chain joins TRBV7-3 and TRBJ1-1; 8 bases are shared with TRBD1. This CDR3 has 14 residues. The V gene's germline CDR1 is SGHTA and CDR2 FQGTGA. Germline trimming cut 6 bases from V and 1 base from J; bases unmatched to any gene: 4. The CDR3 nucleotides read TGTGCCAGCAGTTACGGACAGGGGAACACTGAAGCTTTCTTT. Its protein is CASSYGQGNTEAFF.

This clonotype was seen at least ten times. In DNA form, the CDR3 reads TGTGCCAGCAGCCCCCCGGTGGGGTTCGAGCAGTACTTC. Its translation: CASSPPVGFEQYF. V and J are TRBV7-2 and TRBJ2-7; unclear D gene. The ends were cut back, 5 bases at V and 6 bases at J, with 14 bases in the middle. Germline V CDR1 and CDR2: SGHTA, FQGNSA. The CDR3 contains 13 residues.

The chain recombines TRBV15 with TRBJ2-3; 12 positions match TRBD2. Germline V gene sequence: CDR1 LNHNV, CDR2 YYDKDF (reference sequence). The CDR3 has 19 amino acids. J was trimmed by 4 bases and V by 0 bases; bases with no gene match: 11. Written as DNA, the CDR3 is TGTGCCACCAGCAGAGAAGGAATGCTAGCGGGGGGGCAGGCAGATACGCAGTATTTT. This translates into CATSREGMLAGGQADTQYF.

This clonotype was detected many times. CDR3 protein: CASSRKEGAYNEQFF. The CDR3 DNA follows: TGCGCCAGCAGCCGGAAAGAAGGCGCTTACAATGAGCAGTTCTTC. The chain recombines TRBV4-3 with TRBJ2-1, with D unclear. CDR1 and CDR2 from the germline V gene are LGHNA and YSLEER. The V and J ends lost 4 bases and 4 bases respectively, with 14 bases between them. This CDR3 contains 15 residues.

Many counts were recorded for this clonotype. This chain joins TRBV9 and TRBJ2-1; TRBD1 matches 11 bases. The V and J ends lost 3 bases and 9 bases, in that order; junction bases with no gene match: 8. The CDR3 spans 15 residues. Per the germline V gene, CDR1 is SGDLS and CDR2 is YYNGEE. In DNA form, the CDR3 reads TGTGCCAGCAGCGCCTCCGGGACAGGGGGGGGTGAGCAGTTCTTC. Its translation is CASSASGTGGGEQFF. Full variable domain (missing parts from reference TRBV9 and TRBJ2-1): DSGVTQTPKHLITATGQRVTLRCSPRSGDLSVYWYQQSLDQGLQFLIQYYNGEERAKGNILERFSAQQFPDLHSELNLSSLELGDSALYFCASSASGTGGGEQFFGPGTRLTVL.

Ten or more counts support this clonotype. The CDR3 region has the DNA TGTGCCAGCCGAGCAGGGGATAGTCAGCCCCAGCATTTT. This sequence encodes CASRAGDSQPQHF. The rearrangement joins TRBV12-3 or TRBV12-4 to TRBJ1-5, with D possibly matching TRBD1 (6 bases). The V end was cut by 8 bases, the J end by 6 bases, with 14 bases between. The CDR3 totals 13 residues.